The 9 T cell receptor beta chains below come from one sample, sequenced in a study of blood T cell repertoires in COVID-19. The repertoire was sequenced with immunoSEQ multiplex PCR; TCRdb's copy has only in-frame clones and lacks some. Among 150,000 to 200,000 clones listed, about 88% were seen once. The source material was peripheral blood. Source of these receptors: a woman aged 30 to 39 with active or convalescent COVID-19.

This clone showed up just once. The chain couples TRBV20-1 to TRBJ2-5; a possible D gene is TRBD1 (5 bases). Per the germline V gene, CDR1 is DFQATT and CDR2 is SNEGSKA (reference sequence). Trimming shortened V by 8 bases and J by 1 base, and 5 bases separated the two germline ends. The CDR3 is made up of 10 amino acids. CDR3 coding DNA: TGCAGTACAGGCCAAGAGACCCAGTACTTC. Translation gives CSTGQETQYF.

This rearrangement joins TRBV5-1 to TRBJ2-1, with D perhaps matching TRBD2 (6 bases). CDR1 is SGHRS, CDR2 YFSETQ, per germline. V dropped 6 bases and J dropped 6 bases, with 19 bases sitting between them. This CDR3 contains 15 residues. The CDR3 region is CASNKMAGTGNEQFF. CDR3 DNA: TGCGCCAGCAATAAAATGGCGGGGACCGGCAATGAGCAGTTCTTC.

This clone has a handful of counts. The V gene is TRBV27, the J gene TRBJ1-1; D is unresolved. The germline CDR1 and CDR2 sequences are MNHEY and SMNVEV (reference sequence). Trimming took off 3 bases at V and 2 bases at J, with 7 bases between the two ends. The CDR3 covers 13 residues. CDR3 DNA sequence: TGTGCCAGCAGTTTCCGTAAAAACACTGAAGCTTTCTTT. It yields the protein CASSFRKNTEAFF.

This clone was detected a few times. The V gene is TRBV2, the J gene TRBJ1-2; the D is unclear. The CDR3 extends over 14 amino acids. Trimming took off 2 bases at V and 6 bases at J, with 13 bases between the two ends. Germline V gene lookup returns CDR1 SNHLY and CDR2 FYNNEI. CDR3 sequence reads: CASSERGLGDGYTF. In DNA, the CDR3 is TGTGCCAGCAGTGAACGCGGGTTAGGTGATGGCTACACCTTC.

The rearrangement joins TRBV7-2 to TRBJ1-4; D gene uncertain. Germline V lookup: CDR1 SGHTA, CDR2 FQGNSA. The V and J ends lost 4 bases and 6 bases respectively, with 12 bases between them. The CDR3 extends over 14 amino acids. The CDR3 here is CASSSDNPYEKLFF. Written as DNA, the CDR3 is TGTGCCAGCAGCTCAGACAATCCCTATGAAAAACTGTTTTTT.

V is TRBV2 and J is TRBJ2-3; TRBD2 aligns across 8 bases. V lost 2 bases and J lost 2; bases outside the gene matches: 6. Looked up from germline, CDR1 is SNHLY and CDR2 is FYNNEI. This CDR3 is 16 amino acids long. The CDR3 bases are TGTGCCAGCAGTGAAAGAAGCGGGGGAGCCACAGATACGCAGTATTTT. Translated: CASSERSGGATDTQYF.

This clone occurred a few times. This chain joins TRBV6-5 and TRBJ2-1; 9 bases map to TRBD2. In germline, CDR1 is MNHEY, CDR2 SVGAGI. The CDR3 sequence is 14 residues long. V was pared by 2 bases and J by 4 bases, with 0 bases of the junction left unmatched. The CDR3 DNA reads TGTGCCAGCAGTTACCTAGCGGGATACAATGAGCAGTTCTTC. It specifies CASSYLAGYNEQFF.

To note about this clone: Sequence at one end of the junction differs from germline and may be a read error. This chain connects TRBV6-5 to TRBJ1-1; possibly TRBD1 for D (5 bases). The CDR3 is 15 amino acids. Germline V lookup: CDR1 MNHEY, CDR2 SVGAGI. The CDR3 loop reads CASTPGEAGNPEAFF. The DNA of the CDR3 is TGTGCCAGCACTCCCGGAGAAGCAGGGAACCCTGAAGCTTTCTTT.

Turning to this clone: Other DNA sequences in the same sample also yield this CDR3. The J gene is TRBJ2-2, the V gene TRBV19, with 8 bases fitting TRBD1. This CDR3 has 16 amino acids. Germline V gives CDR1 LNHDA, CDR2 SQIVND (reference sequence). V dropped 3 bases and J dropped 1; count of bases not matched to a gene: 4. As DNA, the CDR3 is TGTGCCAGTAGTATCCCCGGGACAGGGAACACCGGGGAGCTGTTTTTT. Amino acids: CASSIPGTGNTGELFF.